This TCR beta chain was sequenced during a study of cytomegalovirus exposure and HLA in healthy donors. Whole-study findings and limits: Accounts indicate the classifier identified cytomegalovirus status with strong specificity and sensitivity. Productive rates of about 90% or about 30% were seen for most TCR beta V segments in an earlier analysis.

With regard to this clone: The antigen remains unidentified. At one of its ends the junction is not consistent with the germline gene, which may arise from a read error.

Use of 60 Vbeta and 13 Jbeta primers characterized the PCR. TCRdb's table, derived via immunoSEQ multiplex PCR, lists solely in-frame clones and lacks some. The sample has 150,000 or so clones; around three quarters are singletons. The source material was PBMCs. The sequence came from a male donor in good health and CMV-seronegative.

The CDR3 bases are TGTTCCAGCAGCTCGTTAGACAGGGCTGTCGTCACTGAAGCTTTCTTT. It encodes CSSSSLDRAVVTEAFF. The chain combines TRBV7-9 with TRBJ1-1; TRBD1 aligns across 7 bases. In germline, CDR1 is SEHNR, CDR2 FQNEAQ (reference sequence). The CDR3 length is 16 residues.